One and the same sample provided the 21 T cell receptor beta chains below, sequenced in a study of blood T cells in healthy people across ages. Then a second PCR, running roughly 7 to 11 cycles, was carried out with a sample-barcoded 5' primer and a J-beta primer mix. In TCRdb, the 5' RACE reads were re-called with MiXCR into one record per CDR3 protein. The data contain about 1.8 million distinct CDR3 sequences, about 50% of them singletons. The sample was blood. Receptors originate from a woman between 35 and 50 years old in good health.

The gene calls are TRBV6-6 and TRBJ1-5; 10 nucleotides agree with TRBD1. V shed 5 bases, J shed 4 bases, and the junction held 8 bases outside the gene matches. Germline V gives CDR1 MNHNY, CDR2 SVGAGI (reference sequence). The CDR3 sequence is 16 residues long. Here the CDR3 reads CASSARDRGGNQPQHF. As DNA, the CDR3 is TGTGCCAGCAGTGCCCGGGACAGGGGAGGTAATCAGCCCCAGCATTTT.

This chain links TRBV7-2 with TRBJ1-5, with 12 bases that match TRBD1. V dropped 2 bases and J dropped 6; count of bases not matched to a gene: 8. Per germline, CDR1 SGHTA and CDR2 FQGNSA. CDR3 length equals 17 residues. The CDR3 DNA follows: TGTGCCAGCAGCTTACCTCCCGGGACAGGGGGCGGTCAGCCCCAGCATTTT. Its protein product is CASSLPPGTGGGQPQHF.

The chain joins TRBV12-3 or TRBV12-4 to TRBJ1-2, with D perhaps TRBD1 (5 bases). Trimming left V 5 bases short and J 3 bases short, with 13 bases between. This CDR3 is 14 amino acids long. The CDR3 nucleotides read TGTGCCAGCAGTGTAGGGGACGGTGACTATGGCTACACCTTC. It is translated as CASSVGDGDYGYTF.

This clonotype is a singleton in its sample. The chain links TRBV6-2 or TRBV6-3 to TRBJ1-2, with D possibly being TRBD1 (5 bases). This CDR3 comprises 13 residues. V gave up 5 bases and J gave up 4 bases, with 11 bases separating them. The V gene's germline CDR1 is MNHEY and CDR2 SVGEGT. CDR3 residues: CASSAGLFYGYTF. The CDR3 region has the DNA TGTGCCAGCAGTGCGGGACTGTTCTATGGCTACACCTTC.

The CDR3 region is CASSEAWTEETQYF. The CDR3 bases are TGTGCCAGCAGTGAAGCATGGACCGAAGAGACCCAGTACTTC. This chain uses TRBV2 with TRBJ2-5, with no clear D. CDR1 SNHLY and CDR2 FYNNEI come from the germline V gene. This CDR3 contains 14 residues. V lost 0 bases, J lost 3 bases, and 8 bases lay in between.

The chain recombines TRBV7-8 with TRBJ2-3; D possibly corresponds to TRBD2 (5 bases). Germline lookup yields CDR1 SGHVS and CDR2 FQNEAQ. The CDR3 runs to 14 residues. The ends were cut back, 5 bases at V and 2 bases at J, with 11 bases in the middle. CDR3 DNA: TGTGCCAGCAGCCCATTAGCGATCACAGATACGCAGTATTTT. It codes for CASSPLAITDTQYF. The full variable domain, completed using reference TRBV7-8 and TRBJ2-3, is GAGVSQSPRYKVAKRGQDVALRCDPISGHVSLFWYQQALGQGPEFLTYFQNEAQLDKSGLPSDRFFAERPEGSVSTLKIQRTQQEDSAVYLCASSPLAITDTQYFGPGTRLTVL.

V gene TRBV28 combines with J gene TRBJ2-6; D might be TRBD1 or TRBD2, each matching 7 bases. V was shortened by 7 bases and J by 6 bases, with 16 bases between the two germline ends. The germline gives CDR1 MDHEN, CDR2 SYDVKM. This CDR3 region has 15 residues. In DNA, the CDR3 is TGTGCCAGCACTCAGGGGGGGACTGAGGCCAACGTCCTGACTTTC. Amino acids: CASTQGGTEANVLTF.

V and J are TRBV14 and TRBJ1-4; D unresolved. Germline V lookup: CDR1 SGHDN, CDR2 FVKESK. CDR3 length equals 15 residues. The germline V and J ends were trimmed by 1 base and 4 bases, with 10 bases remaining between them. As DNA, the CDR3 is TGTGCCAGCAGCCAAGCGGGGAATGTTAATGAAAAACTGTTTTTT. Encoded protein: CASSQAGNVNEKLFF.

A few counts support this clonotype. This chain uses TRBV6-2 or TRBV6-3 with TRBJ2-1; no definite D call. V was trimmed by 2 bases and J by 1 base, leaving 9 bases between them. The CDR3 runs 15 residues. CDR1 MNHEY and CDR2 SVGEGT come from the germline V gene. CDR3 residues: CASSYRPESYNEQFF. The DNA of the CDR3 is TGTGCCAGCAGTTACCGACCGGAATCCTACAATGAGCAGTTCTTC.

This chain connects TRBV20-1 to TRBJ2-5, with a tentative D call TRBD2 (5 bases). The DNA end favors TRBJ2-7, so the J call may be wrong. CDR1 DFQATT and CDR2 SNEGSKA come from the germline V gene (reference sequence). The CDR3 totals 13 residues. CDR3 sequence (DNA): TGCAGTGCTAGGAGGCGGGCCTACTACGAGCAGTACTTC. It translates to CSARRRAYYEQYF.

The V and J genes are TRBV6-6 and TRBJ2-1, with 7 bases aligning to TRBD1. CDR1 MNHNY and CDR2 SVGAGI come from the germline V gene (reference sequence). The CDR3 loop spans 17 amino acids. The ends lost 5 bases at V and 4 bases at J; junction bases unmatched: 14. The CDR3 sequence: CASSSSVGTARYNEQFF. For the CDR3, the DNA is TGTGCCAGCAGTAGTTCGGTAGGGACAGCGCGTTACAATGAGCAGTTCTTC.

This clonotype was counted many times. The chain joins TRBV5-5 to TRBJ2-7; D is unresolved. Germline CDR1 and CDR2: SGHKS and YYEKEE (reference sequence). The CDR3 totals 11 residues. Between the trimmed V and J ends, which lost 4 bases and 3 bases, there was a span of 5 bases. DNA of the CDR3: TGTGCCAGCAGCGTGGACTACGAGCAGTACTTC. Encoded protein: CASSVDYEQYF.

The chain has TRBV2 and TRBJ2-4; possibly TRBD2 for D (7 bases). Germline V gene sequence: CDR1 SNHLY, CDR2 FYNNEI. This CDR3 has 16 residues. The germline V and J ends were trimmed by 3 bases and 3 bases, with 15 bases remaining between them. The CDR3 DNA follows: TGTGCCAGCAGTGATGGTTGGGGGGGCGGCAAAAACATTCAGTACTTC. Translating it yields CASSDGWGGGKNIQYF.

This clonotype was detected many times. The V call is TRBV6-5, the J call TRBJ1-2; D is unclear. Germline CDR1 and CDR2: MNHEY and SVGAGI. CDR3 size: 13 residues. V lost 5 bases and J 4 bases, leaving 11 bases between the germline ends. The CDR3 region is CASSRGQVYGYTF. CDR3 DNA sequence: TGTGCCAGCAGTCGCGGGCAGGTCTATGGCTACACCTTC.

This sequence joins TRBV27 and TRBJ2-1; perhaps TRBD2 as D (6 bases). The CDR3 length is 19 residues. The germline V and J ends were trimmed by 1 base and 4 bases, with 23 bases remaining between them. Germline assignment: CDR1 MNHEY and CDR2 SMNVEV (reference sequence). The CDR3 nucleotides are TGTGCCAGCAGTTTATTTCGATTTGGGCAAGCCGGAGGGTACAATGAGCAGTTCTTC. Amino acids: CASSLFRFGQAGGYNEQFF.

The chain has TRBV6-5 and TRBJ2-3, with 7 bases fitting TRBD1. Germline loops: CDR1 MNHEY, CDR2 SVGAGI. The CDR3 totals 18 residues. V was clipped by 0 bases and J by 4 bases; unmatched bases: 13. The CDR3 nucleotides read TGTGCCAGCAGTTACTCGAGGGGTAGGACAGGAAGATCAGATACGCAGTATTTT. Translation: CASSYSRGRTGRSDTQYF.

The gene calls are TRBV11-2 and TRBJ2-3, with D possibly matching TRBD2 (5 bases). Germline V gives CDR1 SGHAT, CDR2 FQNNGV. This CDR3 comprises 17 residues. The V gene lost 4 bases and the J gene lost 10 bases, with 27 bases spanning the gap. CDR3 sequence (DNA): TGTGCCAGCAGCTCCCCACCAACCTCGGGATTGGCAATAGCGCAGTATTTT. Encoded protein: CASSSPPTSGLAIAQYF.

This clonotype was detected a few times. V is TRBV6-1 and J is TRBJ2-7; 10 nucleotides align to TRBD2. The CDR3 is made up of 16 amino acids. Germline V gives CDR1 MNHNS, CDR2 SASEGT. V lost 2 bases, J lost 2 bases, and 6 bases stayed unmatched. CDR3 sequence (DNA): TGTGCCAGCAGTGAACTGGGAAGCGGGGGGGCCTACGAGCAGTACTTC. It encodes CASSELGSGGAYEQYF.

This clonotype was detected many times. The chain uses TRBV7-2 and TRBJ2-7; no clear D. The length of the CDR3 is 14 residues. Germline V gene data show CDR1 as SGHTA and CDR2 as FQGNSA. The V end was cut by 0 bases, the J end by 1 base, with 7 bases between. The CDR3 reads CASSLAPGSYEQYF. CDR3 coding DNA: TGTGCCAGCAGCTTAGCGCCCGGTTCCTACGAGCAGTACTTC.

In this sample, this clonotype turned up once. The chain carries TRBV10-3 and TRBJ1-2; D call uncertain. The length of the CDR3 is 13 residues. V dropped 8 bases and J dropped 8 bases, with 18 bases sitting between them. Germline V gene sequence: CDR1 ENHRY, CDR2 SYGVKD. The CDR3: CAIRPQELGGYTF. In nucleotides, the CDR3 is TGTGCCATCCGACCACAAGAGTTGGGCGGCTACACCTTC.

V gene TRBV12-3 or TRBV12-4 combines with J gene TRBJ2-7; possibly TRBD1 for D (6 bases). The J call may be incorrect, as the DNA end agrees better with TRBJ2-5. CDR3 length: 15 residues. The CDR3 coding sequence is TGTGCCAGCAGGGGAACAGGGACCATTCAAGAGACCCAGTACTTC. Its translation is CASRGTGTIQETQYF.